This TCR beta chain was profiled in a study of cytomegalovirus exposure and HLA in healthy donors. Study in general: Early released data comprised 75 million to 100 million unique TCRs from HLA-typed donors.

Between the trimmed V and J ends, which lost 5 bases and 5 bases, there was a span of 13 bases. From germline, CDR1 is MNHNY and CDR2 SVGAGI (reference sequence). The CDR3 has 15 residues. Primers included in the PCR were 60 Vbeta and 13 Jbeta primers. Clones were read by immunoSEQ multiplex PCR, and TCRdb kept only the in-frame ones, dropping some. In the table there are under 120,000 clones, 60% to 70% of which are singletons. This TCR came from a young man in good health and CMV-seropositive. The chain carries TRBV6-6 and TRBJ1-6; a possible D gene is TRBD1 (6 bases). The sequenced sample was PBMCs. The CDR3 nucleotides read TGTGCCAGCAGTCACCCTACAGGGAATAATTCACCCCTCCACTTT. Its protein is CASSHPTGNNSPLHF.